Listed here is a single T cell receptor (beta chain). These data belong to a study of OX40 agonist ivuxolimab in advanced cancers. Germline lookup yields CDR1 SGHDN and CDR2 FVKESK. The CDR3 spans 17 residues. The V end was cut by 0 bases, the J end by 5 bases, with 19 bases between. The data were produced by immunoSEQ multiplex PCR, yet TCRdb's version contains in-frame clones alone and is incomplete. The sample carries tens of thousands of clones, about 81% recorded once. Sequencing used CD4+ or CD8+ T cells sorted from blood, obtained in a trial of the OX40 agonist ivuxolimab. The TCR comes from an adult with an advanced solid tumor such as melanoma, head and neck, liver or kidney cancer. This rearrangement joins TRBV14 to TRBJ1-1, with a possible D match to TRBD1 (6 bases). This CDR3 is CASSQDITGWGGTEAFF. CDR3 in DNA: TGTGCCAGCAGCCAAGATATAACAGGGTGGGGAGGTACTGAAGCTTTCTTT.